This T cell receptor beta chain was obtained from a study of blood T cell repertoires in COVID-19. Study-wide background: The samples span acute and convalescent COVID-19 from the United States, Italy and Spain. Sample material is recorded as cDNA or gDNA derived from T cells, B-cell-depleted T cells, or PBMCs.

Study processing details: Amplification from reference gene primers served as the basis for estimated nucleated cell counts. Assay: immunoSEQ multiplex PCR; the TCRdb copy retains only in-frame clones and omits some. V and J calls and clone size are as listed in that table; D and trimming were resolved from the DNA. Of roughly 150,000 clones listed, around four fifths are singletons. V lost 5 bases to trimming and J lost 4 bases, with 14 bases between them. This CDR3 has 14 residues. CDR1 MNHEY and CDR2 SMNVEV come from the germline V gene (reference sequence). Specimen: peripheral blood. V is TRBV27 and J is TRBJ1-1; D not resolved. The clonotype was recovered from a man aged 65 to 79 with acute or convalescent COVID-19. The DNA for the CDR3 is TGTGCCAGCAGTCACACCGGGGTAGGCACTGAAGCTTTCTTT. It specifies CASSHTGVGTEAFF.